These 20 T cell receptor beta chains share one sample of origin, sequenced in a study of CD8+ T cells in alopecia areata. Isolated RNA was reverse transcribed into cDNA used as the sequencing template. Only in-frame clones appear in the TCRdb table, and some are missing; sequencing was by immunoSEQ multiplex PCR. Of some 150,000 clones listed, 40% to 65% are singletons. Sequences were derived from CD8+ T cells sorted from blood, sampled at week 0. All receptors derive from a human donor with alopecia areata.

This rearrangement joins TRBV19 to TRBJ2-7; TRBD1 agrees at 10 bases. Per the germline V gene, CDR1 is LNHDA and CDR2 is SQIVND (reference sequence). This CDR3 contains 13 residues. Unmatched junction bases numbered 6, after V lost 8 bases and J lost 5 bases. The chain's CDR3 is CASADRGVHEQYF. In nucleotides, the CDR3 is TGTGCCAGTGCGGACAGGGGGGTACACGAGCAGTACTTC.

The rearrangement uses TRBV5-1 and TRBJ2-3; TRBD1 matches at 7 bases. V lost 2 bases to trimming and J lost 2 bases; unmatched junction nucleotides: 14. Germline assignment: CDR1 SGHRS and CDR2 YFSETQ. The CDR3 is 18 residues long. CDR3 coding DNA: TGCGCCAGCAGCTTCGGATTAAGCGTGACAGGGTTCACAGATACGCAGTATTTT. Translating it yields CASSFGLSVTGFTDTQYF.

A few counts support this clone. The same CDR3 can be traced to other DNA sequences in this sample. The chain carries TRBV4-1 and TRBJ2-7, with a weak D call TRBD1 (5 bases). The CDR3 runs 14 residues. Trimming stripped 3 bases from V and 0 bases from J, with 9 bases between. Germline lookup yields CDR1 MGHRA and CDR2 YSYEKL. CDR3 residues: CASSQGQGSYEQYF. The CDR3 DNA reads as TGCGCCAGCAGCCAGGGGCAGGGCTCCTACGAGCAGTACTTC.

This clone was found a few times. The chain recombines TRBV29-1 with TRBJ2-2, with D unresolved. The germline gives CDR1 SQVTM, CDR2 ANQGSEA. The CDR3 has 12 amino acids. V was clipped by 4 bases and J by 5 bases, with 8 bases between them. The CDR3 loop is CSVGFGTGELFF. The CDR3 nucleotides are TGCAGCGTTGGTTTCGGGACCGGGGAGCTGTTTTTT.

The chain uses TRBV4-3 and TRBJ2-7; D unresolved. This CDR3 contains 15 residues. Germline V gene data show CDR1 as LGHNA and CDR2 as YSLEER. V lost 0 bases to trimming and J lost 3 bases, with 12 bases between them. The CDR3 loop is CASSQDRAQSYEQYF. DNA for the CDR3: TGCGCCAGCAGCCAAGATAGGGCGCAAAGCTACGAGCAGTACTTC.

CDR3 in amino acids: CASSTGGGNSPLHF. For the CDR3, the DNA is TGTGCCAGCAGCACAGGGGGCGGTAATTCACCCCTCCACTTT. The chain combines TRBV9 with TRBJ1-6; 9 nucleotides agree with TRBD1. Trimming took 4 bases from V and 6 from J; bases not matched to a gene: 2. This CDR3 has 14 residues. Looked up from germline, CDR1 is SGDLS and CDR2 is YYNGEE. The variable domain in full, completed from reference TRBV9 and TRBJ1-6, reads DSGVTQTPKHLITATGQRVTLRCSPRSGDLSVYWYQQSLDQGLQFLIQYYNGEERAKGNILERFSAQQFPDLHSELNLSSLELGDSALYFCASSTGGGNSPLHFGNGTRLTVT.

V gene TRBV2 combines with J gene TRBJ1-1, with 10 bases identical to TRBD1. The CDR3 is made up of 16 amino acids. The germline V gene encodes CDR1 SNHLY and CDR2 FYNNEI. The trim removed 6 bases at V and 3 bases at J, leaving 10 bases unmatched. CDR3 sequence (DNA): TGTGCCAGCAGCACCCCAAGCGGGACAGGGGACACTGAAGCTTTCTTT. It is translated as CASSTPSGTGDTEAFF.

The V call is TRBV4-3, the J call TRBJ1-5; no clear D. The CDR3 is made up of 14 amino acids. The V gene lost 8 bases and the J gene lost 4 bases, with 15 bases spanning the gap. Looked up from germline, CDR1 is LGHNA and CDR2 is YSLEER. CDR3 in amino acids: CASGSRRINQPQHF. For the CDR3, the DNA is TGCGCCAGCGGATCCCGGAGGATTAATCAGCCCCAGCATTTT.

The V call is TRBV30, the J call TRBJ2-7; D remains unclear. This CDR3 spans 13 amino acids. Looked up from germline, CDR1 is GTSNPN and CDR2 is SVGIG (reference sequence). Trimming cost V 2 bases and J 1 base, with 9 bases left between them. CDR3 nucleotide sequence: TGTGCCTGGAGTATCGGCAGATCCTACGAGCAGTACTTC. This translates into CAWSIGRSYEQYF.

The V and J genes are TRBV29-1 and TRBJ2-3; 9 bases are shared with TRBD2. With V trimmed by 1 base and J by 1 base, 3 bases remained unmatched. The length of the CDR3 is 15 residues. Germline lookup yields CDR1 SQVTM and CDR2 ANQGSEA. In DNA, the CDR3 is TGCAGCGTTGAAGGACTAGCGGAGGGCACAGATACGCAGTATTTT. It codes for CSVEGLAEGTDTQYF.

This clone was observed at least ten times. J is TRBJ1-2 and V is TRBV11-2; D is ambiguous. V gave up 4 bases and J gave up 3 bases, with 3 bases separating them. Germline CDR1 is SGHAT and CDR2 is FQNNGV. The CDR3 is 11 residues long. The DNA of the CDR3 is TGTGCCAGCAGCTCCGACTATGGCTACACCTTC. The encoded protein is CASSSDYGYTF.

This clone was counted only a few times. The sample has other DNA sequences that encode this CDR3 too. CDR3 coding DNA: TGTGCCTGGAGTGTGGGGAATGAGCAGTTCTTC. Encoded protein: CAWSVGNEQFF. This sequence joins TRBV30 and TRBJ2-1; the D is unclear. The germline V and J ends were trimmed by 0 bases and 7 bases, with 4 bases remaining between them. The CDR3 sequence is 11 residues long. CDR1 and CDR2 from the germline V gene are GTSNPN and SVGIG (reference sequence).

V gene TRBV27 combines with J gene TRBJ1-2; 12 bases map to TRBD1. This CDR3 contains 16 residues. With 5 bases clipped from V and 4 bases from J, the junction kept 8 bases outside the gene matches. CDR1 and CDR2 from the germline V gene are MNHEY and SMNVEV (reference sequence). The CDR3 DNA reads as TGTGCCAGCAGTGTCATAGGGACAGGGGGCGCCTATGGCTACACCTTC. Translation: CASSVIGTGGAYGYTF.

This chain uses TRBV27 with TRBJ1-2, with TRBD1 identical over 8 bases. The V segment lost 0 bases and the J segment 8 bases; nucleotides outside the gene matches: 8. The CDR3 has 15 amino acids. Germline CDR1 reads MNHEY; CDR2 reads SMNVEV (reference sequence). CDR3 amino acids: CASSLSPGTGGGYTF. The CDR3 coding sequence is TGTGCCAGCAGTTTATCCCCTGGGACAGGCGGCGGCTACACCTTC.

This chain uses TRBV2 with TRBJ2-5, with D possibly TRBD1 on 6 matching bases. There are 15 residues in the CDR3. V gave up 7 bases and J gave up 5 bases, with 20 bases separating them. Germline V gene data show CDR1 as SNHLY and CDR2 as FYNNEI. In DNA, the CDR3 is TGTGCCAGCACCCCACAGGACAGTCTTTCGGAGACCCAGTACTTC. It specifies CASTPQDSLSETQYF.

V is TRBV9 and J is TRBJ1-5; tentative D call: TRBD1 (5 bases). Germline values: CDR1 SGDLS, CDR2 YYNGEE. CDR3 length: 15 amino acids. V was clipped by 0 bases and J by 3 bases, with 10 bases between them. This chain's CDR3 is CASSVEGRLNQPQHF. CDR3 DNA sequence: TGTGCCAGCAGCGTAGAGGGGCGGCTCAATCAGCCCCAGCATTTT.

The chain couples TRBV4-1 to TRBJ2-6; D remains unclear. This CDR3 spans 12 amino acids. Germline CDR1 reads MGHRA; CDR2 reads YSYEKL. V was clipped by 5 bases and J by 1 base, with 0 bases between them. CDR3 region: CASSSGANVLTF. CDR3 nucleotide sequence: TGCGCCAGCAGCTCTGGGGCCAACGTCCTGACTTTC.

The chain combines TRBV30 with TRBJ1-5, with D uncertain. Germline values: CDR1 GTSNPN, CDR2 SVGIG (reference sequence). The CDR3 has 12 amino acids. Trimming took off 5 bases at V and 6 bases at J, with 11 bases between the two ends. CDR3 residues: CAWAEGGQPQHF. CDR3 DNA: TGTGCCTGGGCGGAAGGAGGTCAGCCCCAGCATTTT.

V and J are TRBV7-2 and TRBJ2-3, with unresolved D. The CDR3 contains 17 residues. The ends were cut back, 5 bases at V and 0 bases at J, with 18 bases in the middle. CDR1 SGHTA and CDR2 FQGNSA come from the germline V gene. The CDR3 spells CASSHPRVGGSTDTQYF. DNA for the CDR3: TGTGCCAGCAGCCATCCCCGAGTCGGCGGTAGCACAGATACGCAGTATTTT.

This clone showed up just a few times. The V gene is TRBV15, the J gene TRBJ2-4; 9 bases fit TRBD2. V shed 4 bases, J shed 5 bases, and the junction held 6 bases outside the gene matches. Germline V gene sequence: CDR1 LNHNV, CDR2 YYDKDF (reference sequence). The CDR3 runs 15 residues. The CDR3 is CATSTALAGQNIQYF. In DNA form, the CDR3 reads TGTGCCACCAGCACCGCCCTAGCGGGGCAAAACATTCAGTACTTC. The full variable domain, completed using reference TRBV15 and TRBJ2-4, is DAMVIQNPRYQVTQFGKPVTLSCSQTLNHNVMYWYQQKSSQAPKLLFHYYDKDFNNEADTPDNFQSRRPNTSFCFLDIRSPGLGDTAMYLCATSTALAGQNIQYFGAGTRLSVL.